This section outlines one TCR beta chain sequence together with its context. Which cohort a participant joined came from the clinical history participants gave. Using immunoSEQ multiplex PCR, the repertoire was profiled, and TCRdb retains in-frame clones only, with some absent. The data hold 350,000 or so clones, with 92% observed a single time. The source of the sample is a study of blood T cell repertoires in COVID-19. CDR1 and CDR2 (germline): LGHDT, YNNKEL (reference sequence). The CDR3 has 16 amino acids. J lost 9 bases, V lost 2 bases, and 12 bases had no gene match. Source material: PBMCs or T cells enriched from blood (not recorded which). The chain employs TRBV3-1 (or the pseudogene TRBV3-2) and TRBJ2-1, with 8 bases aligning to TRBD2. The TCR originated in a woman aged 25-40 years who had recovered from COVID-19. In DNA form, the CDR3 reads TGTGCCAGCAGCCAACTCCACCGGGGGGGCCGTGGTGAGCAGTTCTTC. This codes for CASSQLHRGGRGEQFF.